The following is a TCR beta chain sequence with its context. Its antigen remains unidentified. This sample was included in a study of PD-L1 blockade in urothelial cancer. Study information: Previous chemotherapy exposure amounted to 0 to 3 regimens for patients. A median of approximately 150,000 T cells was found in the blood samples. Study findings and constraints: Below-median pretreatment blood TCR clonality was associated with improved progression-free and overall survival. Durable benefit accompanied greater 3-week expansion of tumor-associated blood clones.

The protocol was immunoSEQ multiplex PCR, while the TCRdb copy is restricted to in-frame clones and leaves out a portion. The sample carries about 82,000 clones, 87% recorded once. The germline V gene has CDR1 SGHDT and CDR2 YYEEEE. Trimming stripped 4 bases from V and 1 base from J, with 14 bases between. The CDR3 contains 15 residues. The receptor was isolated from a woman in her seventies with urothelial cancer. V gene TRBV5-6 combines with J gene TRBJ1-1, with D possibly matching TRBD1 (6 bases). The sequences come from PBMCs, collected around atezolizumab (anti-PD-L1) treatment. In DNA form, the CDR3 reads TGTGCCAGCAGCGGGGGGGCGTTCAGGAACACTGAAGCTTTCTTT. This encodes CASSGGAFRNTEAFF.